This T cell receptor (beta chain) stems from a study of tumor and adjacent non-tumor tissue in lung cancer. Study-wide context: Patients comprised 12 adenocarcinoma, a couple of squamous cell carcinoma and 1 small cell lung cancer.

Regarding the study as a whole: TCR diversity was significantly greater in tumor than normal lung tissue. Tumor repertoires had a smaller top 100 clone share than normal lung.

A modified ARM-PCR protocol with three rounds of nested PCR amplified TCRbeta. TCRdb re-called the multiplex PCR reads through MiXCR, storing one row per CDR3 protein. Of about 90,000 distinct CDR3 sequences in the sample, under 80% were seen once. RNA was extracted from bulk tissue without any cell sorting. This non-tumor lung sample came from over 3 cm beyond the tumor edge. Donors were chemotherapy-naive, newly diagnosed lung cancer surgical patients in China, August–November 2014. About this clonotype itself: Its antigen is not known. The junction shows a germline mismatch at one end, possibly a read error.

Sequencing was carried out using distant non-tumor lung tissue. This TCR derives from a woman aged 50 to 65 with non-small cell lung cancer.

The CDR3 DNA is TGCGCCAGCAGCCAAGATCCCGGACATCCATACGAGCGGTACTTC. This gives the protein CASSQDPGHPYERYF. The chain uses TRBV4-1 and TRBJ2-7, with D possibly TRBD1 on 5 matching bases. This CDR3 is 15 amino acids long. Germline V gene data show CDR1 as MGHRA and CDR2 as YSYEKL.